Listed below are T cell receptor beta chains from one sample, sequenced in a study of Ad26.COV2.S vaccination and SARS-CoV-2 variants. TCRdb's copy holds only in-frame clones and misses some; the assay was immunoSEQ multiplex PCR. Of 450,000 to 550,000 clones in the sample, 75% to 90% were seen once. The source was peripheral blood, collected in a trial of Ad26.COV2.S vaccine versus placebo. These receptors were obtained from a person aged 18-65 years who received the Ad26.COV2.S COVID-19 vaccine or a placebo. CDR3s include the opening cysteine and the closing phenylalanine or tryptophan. A D gene is named only where the DNA matches it firmly. Not every row has a clone size; where given, it reads once, few, many or a size class.

len: 13
j_gene: TRBJ2-3
abundance: .
d_gene: .
v_gene: TRBV12-3/TRBV12-4
CDR3nt: TGTGCCAGCAGTTTAGCGGCGGGGCATTCGCAGTATTTT
CDR3aa: CASSLAAGHSQYF

len: 11
j_gene: TRBJ1-4
abundance: .
d_gene: .
v_gene: TRBV2
CDR3nt: TGTGCCAGCACCGTCAATGAAAAACTGTTTTTT
CDR3aa: CASTVNEKLFF

len: 14
j_gene: TRBJ1-2
abundance: once
d_gene: .
v_gene: TRBV6-5
CDR3nt: TGTGCCAGCAAGGCAACTAGCGAGGGCTATGGCTACACCTTC
CDR3aa: CASKATSEGYGYTF

len: 15
j_gene: TRBJ1-2
abundance: .
d_gene: .
v_gene: TRBV15
CDR3nt: TGTGCCACCAGCAGAGACAACGGACGGAACTATGGCTACACCTTC
CDR3aa: CATSRDNGRNYGYTF

len: 15
j_gene: TRBJ2-5
abundance: .
d_gene: .
v_gene: TRBV19
CDR3nt: TGTGCCAGTAGTATCTTCTATACCCCAGGAGAGACCCAGTACTTC
CDR3aa: CASSIFYTPGETQYF

len: 15
j_gene: TRBJ2-5
abundance: once
d_gene: TRBD2
v_gene: TRBV25-1
CDR3nt: TGTGCCAGCAGTGATCCTTCTAGCGGCCAAGAGACCCAGTACTTC
CDR3aa: CASSDPSSGQETQYF

len: 16
j_gene: TRBJ1-6
abundance: .
d_gene: TRBD1
v_gene: TRBV6-5
CDR3nt: TGTGCCAGCAGTTACATCCGGGACAGCTATAATTCACCCCTCCACTTT
CDR3aa: CASSYIRDSYNSPLHF

len: 13
j_gene: TRBJ2-7
abundance: .
d_gene: .
v_gene: TRBV7-2
CDR3nt: TGTGCCACCAGGAGGGGGGGACTCAACGAGCAGTACTTC
CDR3aa: CATRRGGLNEQYF

len: 14
j_gene: TRBJ2-1
abundance: .
d_gene: TRBD1
v_gene: TRBV10-3
CDR3nt: TGTGCCATCGGGGTAGGGGGGACAGGGAATGAGCAGTTCTTC
CDR3aa: CAIGVGGTGNEQFF

len: 14
j_gene: TRBJ1-5
abundance: .
d_gene: .
v_gene: TRBV18
CDR3nt: TGTGCCAGCTCACCCTCCTCAGGCAATCAGCCCCAGCATTTT
CDR3aa: CASSPSSGNQPQHF

len: 15
j_gene: TRBJ1-2
abundance: .
d_gene: .
v_gene: TRBV4-2
CDR3nt: TGTGCCAGCAGCCCCGGTTTTGCAGGGGCGGATGGCTACACCTTC
CDR3aa: CASSPGFAGADGYTF

len: 18
j_gene: TRBJ1-5
abundance: .
d_gene: .
v_gene: TRBV10-3
CDR3nt: TGTGCCATCAGCGGACCTCCCTTAGAAAGGGGAATCGATCAGCCCCAGCATTTT
CDR3aa: CAISGPPLERGIDQPQHF

len: 13
j_gene: TRBJ1-1
abundance: .
d_gene: .
v_gene: TRBV2
CDR3nt: TGTGCCAGCAGTAATTCAGAACAGGGCGAAGCTTTCTTT
CDR3aa: CASSNSEQGEAFF

len: 15
j_gene: TRBJ1-5
abundance: .
d_gene: .
v_gene: TRBV7-2
CDR3nt: TGTGCCAGCAGCTTAGTAGGTTCGGGCAATCAGCCCCAGCATTTT
CDR3aa: CASSLVGSGNQPQHF

len: 11
j_gene: TRBJ2-7
abundance: .
d_gene: .
v_gene: TRBV10-3
CDR3nt: TGTGCCATCAGTGCCTCCAGCGAGCAGTACTTC
CDR3aa: CAISASSEQYF

len: 13
j_gene: TRBJ1-2
abundance: .
d_gene: .
v_gene: TRBV25-1
CDR3nt: TGTGCCAGCGCCGGGGGGCGGCCCTATGGCTACACCTTC
CDR3aa: CASAGGRPYGYTF

len: 13
j_gene: TRBJ2-2
abundance: few
d_gene: .
v_gene: TRBV18
CDR3nt: TGTGCCAGCTCACGCCCGAACACCGGGGAGCTGTTTTTT
CDR3aa: CASSRPNTGELFF

len: 16
j_gene: TRBJ2-2
abundance: .
d_gene: .
v_gene: TRBV7-8
CDR3nt: TGTGCCAGCCGAGTGGGGCGGGGGCTGAACACCGGGGAGCTGTTTTTT
CDR3aa: CASRVGRGLNTGELFF

len: 13
j_gene: TRBJ1-5
abundance: .
d_gene: .
v_gene: TRBV30
CDR3nt: TGTGCCTGGAGTGTGACAGCGGATCAGCCCCAGCATTTT
CDR3aa: CAWSVTADQPQHF

len: 15
j_gene: TRBJ2-6
abundance: .
d_gene: .
v_gene: TRBV14
CDR3nt: TGTGCCAGCAGCCAAATGAGGTCTGGGGCCAACGTCCTGACTTTC
CDR3aa: CASSQMRSGANVLTF

len: 16
j_gene: TRBJ1-5
abundance: .
d_gene: TRBD1
v_gene: TRBV19
CDR3nt: TGTGCCAGTAGACATGGGGTGGGACAGGGAATTCAGCCCCAGCATTTT
CDR3aa: CASRHGVGQGIQPQHF

len: 15
j_gene: TRBJ2-1
abundance: .
d_gene: .
v_gene: TRBV5-6
CDR3nt: TGTGCCAGCAGCTTGTGGTCAGGGACCTACAATGAGCAGTTCTTC
CDR3aa: CASSLWSGTYNEQFF

len: 14
j_gene: TRBJ2-5
abundance: .
d_gene: TRBD2
v_gene: TRBV5-5
CDR3nt: TGTGCCAGCAGCCTACCGGGCGGGGGGGAGACCCAGTACTTC
CDR3aa: CASSLPGGGETQYF

len: 16
j_gene: TRBJ2-5
abundance: .
d_gene: .
v_gene: TRBV18
CDR3nt: TGTGCCAGCTCACCCGCCGGGGTGGCGTTAGGAGAGACCCAGTACTTC
CDR3aa: CASSPAGVALGETQYF

len: 14
j_gene: TRBJ1-1
abundance: .
d_gene: .
v_gene: TRBV11-2
CDR3nt: TGTGCCAGCAGCCCAGCCAGGGGTACCACTGAAGCTTTCTTT
CDR3aa: CASSPARGTTEAFF

len: 15
j_gene: TRBJ2-3
abundance: .
d_gene: .
v_gene: TRBV18
CDR3nt: TGTGCCAGCTCCCTACTAGCCAGACCTGAGGATACGCAGTATTTT
CDR3aa: CASSLLARPEDTQYF

len: 17
j_gene: TRBJ2-1
abundance: .
d_gene: TRBD2
v_gene: TRBV11-2
CDR3nt: TGTGCCAGCAGCATACCACAGGGACTAGCAGCTTACAATGAGCAGTTCTTC
CDR3aa: CASSIPQGLAAYNEQFF

len: 12
j_gene: TRBJ1-1
abundance: .
d_gene: .
v_gene: TRBV29-1
CDR3nt: TGCAGCGTTGCGACTTCGGACTCCAGAGCTTTCTTT
CDR3aa: CSVATSDSRAFF

len: 14
j_gene: TRBJ1-1
abundance: .
d_gene: TRBD1
v_gene: TRBV18
CDR3nt: TGTGCCAGCTCCCAGGGACAGATGAACACTGAAGCTTTCTTT
CDR3aa: CASSQGQMNTEAFF

len: 18
j_gene: TRBJ2-7
abundance: .
d_gene: TRBD2
v_gene: TRBV3-1/TRBV3-2
CDR3nt: TGTGCCAGCAGCCAAGATCGAGTAGCGGGGGGACTCTCCTACGAGCAGTACTTC
CDR3aa: CASSQDRVAGGLSYEQYF

len: 17
j_gene: TRBJ2-6
abundance: .
d_gene: .
v_gene: TRBV3-1/TRBV3-2
CDR3nt: TGTGCCAGCACCGGTTTGGACCAGCACTCTGGGGCCAACGTCCTGACTTTC
CDR3aa: CASTGLDQHSGANVLTF

len: 14
j_gene: TRBJ1-1
abundance: .
d_gene: .
v_gene: TRBV19
CDR3nt: TGTGCCAGTTTGACCAACCCCGGGGGCACTGAAGCTTTCTTT
CDR3aa: CASLTNPGGTEAFF

len: 15
j_gene: TRBJ2-4
abundance: .
d_gene: .
v_gene: TRBV30
CDR3nt: TGTGCCTGGAGTGTACCTAGCGAATATAAAAACATTCAGTACTTC
CDR3aa: CAWSVPSEYKNIQYF

len: 14
j_gene: TRBJ2-3
abundance: .
d_gene: .
v_gene: TRBV29-1
CDR3nt: TGCAGCGCCCTTTTTACAGCAAGCACAGATACGCAGTATTTT
CDR3aa: CSALFTASTDTQYF

len: 17
j_gene: TRBJ2-1
abundance: .
d_gene: TRBD2
v_gene: TRBV3-1/TRBV3-2
CDR3nt: TGTGCCAGCAGCCACAAACCCGGACTAGCGGGGGACAATGAGCAGTTCTTC
CDR3aa: CASSHKPGLAGDNEQFF

len: 13
j_gene: TRBJ1-2
abundance: .
d_gene: .
v_gene: TRBV7-8
CDR3nt: TGTGCCAGCAGCTTACAGACTAACTATGGCTACACCTTC
CDR3aa: CASSLQTNYGYTF

len: 15
j_gene: TRBJ2-7
abundance: .
d_gene: .
v_gene: TRBV5-1
CDR3nt: TGCGCCAGCTCGGACGCAGGAAACAGGAACTACGAGCAGTACTTC
CDR3aa: CASSDAGNRNYEQYF

len: 14
j_gene: TRBJ2-1
abundance: .
d_gene: TRBD2
v_gene: TRBV18
CDR3nt: TGTGCCAGCTCACCGTCGGGACTAGTGAATGAGCAGTTCTTC
CDR3aa: CASSPSGLVNEQFF

len: 17
j_gene: TRBJ2-1
abundance: .
d_gene: .
v_gene: TRBV5-6
CDR3nt: TGTGCCAGCAGCTTGGGGATACGTGGGTTCGCCTACAATGAGCAGTTCTTC
CDR3aa: CASSLGIRGFAYNEQFF

len: 14
j_gene: TRBJ2-5
abundance: .
d_gene: .
v_gene: TRBV5-5
CDR3nt: TGTGCCAGCAGCTTCGCTTGGGGGGAAGAGACCCAGTACTTC
CDR3aa: CASSFAWGEETQYF

len: 13
j_gene: TRBJ1-2
abundance: .
d_gene: .
v_gene: TRBV4-3
CDR3nt: TGCGCCAGCAGCCCGGGGGGTGGCTATGGCTACACCTTC
CDR3aa: CASSPGGGYGYTF

len: 16
j_gene: TRBJ1-6
abundance: .
d_gene: TRBD1
v_gene: TRBV7-3
CDR3nt: TGTGCCAGCAGCCTCAGGGGGGGTAATGGCAATTCACCCCTCCACTTT
CDR3aa: CASSLRGGNGNSPLHF

len: 15
j_gene: TRBJ1-1
abundance: .
d_gene: .
v_gene: TRBV19
CDR3nt: TGTGCCAGTAGTATGTCCGGACAGCTGAACACTGAAGCTTTCTTT
CDR3aa: CASSMSGQLNTEAFF

len: 14
j_gene: TRBJ2-1
abundance: .
d_gene: TRBD2
v_gene: TRBV20-1
CDR3nt: TGCAGTGCTAGTTGGTCTAGCGGGACGAATGAGCAGTTCTTC
CDR3aa: CSASWSSGTNEQFF

len: 15
j_gene: TRBJ1-1
abundance: .
d_gene: .
v_gene: TRBV5-4
CDR3nt: TGTGCCAGCAGCTCGGGCGCTGGGGCGAACACTGAAGCTTTCTTT
CDR3aa: CASSSGAGANTEAFF

len: 15
j_gene: TRBJ2-3
abundance: .
d_gene: .
v_gene: TRBV7-9
CDR3nt: TGTGCCAGCAGCCCACCGGGAGCTCGCACAGATACGCAGTATTTT
CDR3aa: CASSPPGARTDTQYF

len: 12
j_gene: TRBJ2-2
abundance: .
d_gene: .
v_gene: TRBV5-1
CDR3nt: TGCGCCAGTCAGTTAAACACCGGGGAGCTGTTTTTT
CDR3aa: CASQLNTGELFF

len: 15
j_gene: TRBJ2-5
abundance: once
d_gene: TRBD1
v_gene: TRBV6-5
CDR3nt: TGTGCCAGCAGTTTGGACAGGGTTTACCAAGAGACCCAGTACTTC
CDR3aa: CASSLDRVYQETQYF

len: 15
j_gene: TRBJ1-2
abundance: .
d_gene: .
v_gene: TRBV27
CDR3nt: TGTGCCAGCAGTACCCGGGGAGGCTCTAACTATGGCTACACCTTC
CDR3aa: CASSTRGGSNYGYTF

len: 16
j_gene: TRBJ1-2
abundance: .
d_gene: .
v_gene: TRBV5-1
CDR3nt: TGCGCCAGCAGCTTGGTTTACGGGAATTCTAACTATGGCTACACCTTC
CDR3aa: CASSLVYGNSNYGYTF